This TCR beta chain was sequenced in a study of read filtering for tumor transcriptome and immune sequencing. In the study overall: Mean patient age was roughly 66 years, range roughly 40 to 85; approximately 18 male, some 14 female. Findings and caveats of the study: Approximately 87% of IR-seq clonotypes had a single read, yet these held 3.5% to 4.5% of reads.

Molecular barcoded adaptors covering alpha/delta and beta/gamma chains were used on 400 ng RNA. TCRdb called the reads again in MiXCR, with one record for every CDR3 protein. The profile shows fewer than 75,000 distinct CDR3 sequences, around 20% of them singletons. Many counts were recorded for this clonotype. The antigen remains undetermined. Bone marrow was sampled from every patient at the time of active disease. The origin of this receptor is a donor at least 40 years old with multiple myeloma. Sequenced material: a population of CD138-negative cells sorted from bone marrow.

In DNA form, the CDR3 reads TGCAGTGCCGGGACAGGGTCATCAGGCGGGGAGCTGTTTTTT. Translation: CSAGTGSSGGELFF. V is TRBV20-1 and J is TRBJ2-2; 9 bases map to TRBD1. Germline-derived CDR1 and CDR2 are DFQATT and SNEGSKA (reference sequence). Trimming cost V 6 bases and J 7 bases; bases outside gene matches: 9. The CDR3 runs 14 residues.